These 5 T cell receptor beta chains were sequenced from one sample in a study of shared clonotypes between healthy human individuals. Naivety among CD8 cells was defined by CD45RO negativity and positive CCR7 selection, thereby excluding terminally differentiated effector memory CD45RA+ cells. The data were produced by immunoSEQ multiplex PCR, yet TCRdb's version contains in-frame clones alone and is incomplete. The data contain about 2 million clones, approximately 95% of them singletons. The sample was naive CD8+ T cells sorted from blood. These receptors were collected from a man aged 18 to 35 in good health.

The J gene is TRBJ2-5, the V gene TRBV2; 12 positions agree with TRBD2. Germline-derived CDR1 and CDR2 are SNHLY and FYNNEI. J lost 5 bases, V lost 6 bases, and 7 bases had no gene match. This CDR3 spans 15 amino acids. CDR3 bases: TGTGCCAGCAGCGGACTAGCGGGGAGGGGGGAGACCCAGTACTTC. It encodes CASSGLAGRGETQYF.

V gene TRBV7-9 combines with J gene TRBJ1-2, with 10 bases identical to TRBD1. The CDR3 consists of 15 residues. Germline CDR1 is SEHNR and CDR2 is FQNEAQ (reference sequence). The V gene end was trimmed by 5 bases and the J gene end by 5 bases; junction bases not matched to a gene: 8. CDR3 sequence: CASSPAGTGAYGYTF. CDR3 nucleotide sequence: TGTGCCAGCAGCCCCGCCGGGACAGGGGCATATGGCTACACCTTC.

With regard to this clone: Different DNA sequences within this sample yield the same CDR3. This chain joins TRBV5-1 and TRBJ1-1; D not resolved. V shed 0 bases and J shed 3 bases, with 9 bases lying between them. From germline, CDR1 is SGHRS and CDR2 YFSETQ. The CDR3 is made up of 14 amino acids. CDR3 residues: CASSLAPGYTEAFF. CDR3 nucleotides: TGCGCCAGCAGCTTGGCTCCCGGTTACACTGAAGCTTTCTTT.

The V and J genes are TRBV6-5 and TRBJ2-5; 7 bases map to TRBD2. V lost 2 bases and J lost 5; bases outside the gene matches: 11. From germline, CDR1 is MNHEY and CDR2 SVGAGI. There are 16 residues in the CDR3. This CDR3 is CASSYGGGLFDETQYF. As DNA, the CDR3 is TGTGCCAGCAGTTACGGGGGAGGGTTGTTCGATGAGACCCAGTACTTC.

The V gene is TRBV7-9, the J gene TRBJ1-2; 8 nucleotides line up with TRBD1. The J segment lost 5 bases and the V segment lost 5 bases, leaving 4 bases of the junction unmatched. Germline CDR1 reads SEHNR; CDR2 reads FQNEAQ (reference sequence). The CDR3 runs to 13 residues. CDR3 in amino acids: CASSPDREYGYTF. DNA for the CDR3: TGTGCCAGCAGCCCGGACAGGGAATATGGCTACACCTTC.